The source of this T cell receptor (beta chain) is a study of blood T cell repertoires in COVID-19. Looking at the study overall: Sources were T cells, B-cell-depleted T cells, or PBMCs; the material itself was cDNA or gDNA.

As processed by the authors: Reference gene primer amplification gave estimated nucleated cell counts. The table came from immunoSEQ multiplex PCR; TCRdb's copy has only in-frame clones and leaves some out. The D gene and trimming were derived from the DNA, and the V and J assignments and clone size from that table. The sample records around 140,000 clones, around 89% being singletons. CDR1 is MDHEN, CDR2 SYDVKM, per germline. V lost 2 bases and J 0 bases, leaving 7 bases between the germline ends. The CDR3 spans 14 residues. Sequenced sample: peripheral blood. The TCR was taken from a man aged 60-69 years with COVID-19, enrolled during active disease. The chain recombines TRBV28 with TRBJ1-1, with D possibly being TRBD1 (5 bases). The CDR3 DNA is TGTGCCAGCAGTTTAGACAGCTTGAACACTGAAGCTTTCTTT. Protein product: CASSLDSLNTEAFF.